Listed below are T cell receptor beta chains from one sample, sequenced in a study of blood T cell repertoires in COVID-19. The protocol was immunoSEQ multiplex PCR, while the TCRdb copy is restricted to in-frame clones and leaves out a portion. The sample yields 45,000 to 50,000 clones, around 80% seen once. Sample: peripheral blood. The receptor set was obtained from a man aged 70-80 years with acute or convalescent COVID-19. CDR3s include the opening cysteine and the closing phenylalanine or tryptophan. A D gene is named only where the DNA matches it firmly. Clone size is shown for a subset of rows, as once, few, many or a class of expanded clone.

.,.,TRBV2,TRBJ1-5,TGTGCCAGCAGTGAGGGTGGGCAGAACAATCAGCCCCAGCATTTT,CASSEGGQNNQPQHF
.,.,TRBV21-1,TRBJ1-5,TGTGCCAGCATTCTGACAGGGGCCAATCAGCCCCAGCATTTT,CASILTGANQPQHF
.,.,TRBV7-9,TRBJ1-2,TGTGCCAGCAGCGGACGGACGGGGTATGGCTACACCTTC,CASSGRTGYGYTF
.,.,TRBV7-2,TRBJ2-7,TGTGCCAGCAGCCCCCCGGGTTTTCCCGGGGGCGAGCAGTACTTC,CASSPPGFPGGEQYF
.,TRBD2,TRBV7-2,TRBJ2-7,TGTGCCAGCAGCTTACGAGCGGGGCTCGCCTACGAGCAGTACTTC,CASSLRAGLAYEQYF
once,.,TRBV28,TRBJ1-2,TGTGCCAGCAGTTTATTTTGGCAGACTCCATATGGCTACACCTTC,CASSLFWQTPYGYTF
.,.,TRBV7-9,TRBJ1-4,TGTGCCAGCAGCTTAAGAGGCGACTTTAATGAAAAACTGTTTTTT,CASSLRGDFNEKLFF
.,TRBD2,TRBV5-6,TRBJ2-1,TGTGCCAGCAGCCCAGATAATGATGTTAGCGGGAGGGGGTATGAGCAGTTCTTC,CASSPDNDVSGRGYEQFF
.,.,TRBV15,TRBJ2-3,TGTGCCACCAGCAGAGATTTGAGTAGCCGGAGCACAGATACGCAGTATTTT,CATSRDLSSRSTDTQYF
.,TRBD2,TRBV7-3,TRBJ2-7,TGTGCCAGCAGCTTAACTAGCGGGAGTCGAGAGCAGTACTTC,CASSLTSGSREQYF
.,.,TRBV7-2,TRBJ1-6,TGTGCCAGCAGCCCAGGGGTTGGCGGTTCTTCACCCCTCCACTTT,CASSPGVGGSSPLHF
once,TRBD2,TRBV10-3,TRBJ2-2,TGTGCCACTCTAGCGGGCACAACCACCGGGGAGCTGTTTTTT,CATLAGTTTGELFF
.,.,TRBV5-5,TRBJ1-1,TGTGCCAGCAGCTGGGGACTCGTGAACACTGAAGCTTTCTTT,CASSWGLVNTEAFF
.,.,TRBV5-1,TRBJ2-3,TGCGCCAGCAGCTTGGCCTGGGGGGCAGATACGCAGTATTTT,CASSLAWGADTQYF
.,.,TRBV19,TRBJ2-1,TGTGCCAGTAGTATTTACATGGCAGTTTTGAATGAGCAGTTCTTC,CASSIYMAVLNEQFF
.,TRBD2,TRBV30,TRBJ2-2,TGTGCCTGGAGTATGGGACTAGGAATCGGGGAGCTGTTTTTT,CAWSMGLGIGELFF
.,.,TRBV4-2,TRBJ1-1,TGTGCCAGCAGCCAAGAACGGGTTAGGTCTGAAGCTTTCTTT,CASSQERVRSEAFF
.,.,TRBV7-9,TRBJ1-1,TGTGCCAGCAGCTATACTATCCCCCGGGGGGGGGACACTGAAGCTTTCTTT,CASSYTIPRGGDTEAFF
.,TRBD2,TRBV7-3,TRBJ2-5,TGTGCCAGCAGCTTAACAGCAACTAGCGGATCCCAGACCCAGTACTTC,CASSLTATSGSQTQYF
.,TRBD1,TRBV11-3,TRBJ2-2,TGTGCCAGCAGCTTATACCCGGGACAGGGGGCCGGGGAGCTGTTTTTT,CASSLYPGQGAGELFF
few,TRBD1,TRBV27,TRBJ2-5,TGTGCCAGCAGTACCGGGACAGTCGGACAAGAGACCCAGTACTTC,CASSTGTVGQETQYF
.,TRBD2,TRBV11-2,TRBJ2-7,TGTGCCAGCAGCCTTACTAGCGGGAGCGAGCAGTACTTC,CASSLTSGSEQYF
.,TRBD1,TRBV27,TRBJ2-1,TGTGCCAGCAGTCCGGGGACAGGGGGCAATGAGCAGTTCTTC,CASSPGTGGNEQFF
.,.,TRBV6-2/TRBV6-3,TRBJ1-2,TGTGCCAGCAGTTCCCCTCGACAGGCGCCCTATGGCTACACCTTC,CASSSPRQAPYGYTF
few,TRBD1,TRBV28,TRBJ2-7,TGTGCCAGCAGCCCGACAGGGTCTACTACCTACGAGCAGTACTTC,CASSPTGSTTYEQYF
.,TRBD1,TRBV4-1,TRBJ2-7,TGCGCCAGCAGCCAAACTCGGACAGGGCGCGCCTACGAGCAGTACTTC,CASSQTRTGRAYEQYF
.,.,TRBV29-1,TRBJ2-7,TGCAGCGTCGGGGGTCTCTCCTACGAGCAGTACTTC,CSVGGLSYEQYF
.,.,TRBV15,TRBJ1-5,TGTGCCACCAGCAGAGGGGGGACATCAGATCAGCCCCAGCATTTT,CATSRGGTSDQPQHF
.,.,TRBV19,TRBJ2-7,TGTGCCAGTAGTATGGGGTGGCGTTTTTCTCTCTCGAGGGAACATTCCTACGAGCAGTACTTC,CASSMGWRFSLSREHSYEQYF
.,.,TRBV19,TRBJ1-6,TGTGCCATTTCGGGCGGGGGTGATTCACCCCTCCACTTT,CAISGGGDSPLHF
.,TRBD2,TRBV30,TRBJ2-1,TGTGCCTGGGGCCTGGGACTAGCGGGGGTAGATGAGCAGTTCTTC,CAWGLGLAGVDEQFF
once,.,TRBV29-1,TRBJ1-1,TGCAGCGTTGGAAAGGGGACTGAAGCTTTCTTT,CSVGKGTEAFF
.,TRBD1,TRBV18,TRBJ1-5,TGTGCCAGCTCTCCCGGACAGGGGTGGAATCAGCCCCAGCATTTT,CASSPGQGWNQPQHF